This TCR beta chain is drawn from a study of patients and donors after allogeneic stem cell transplantation. This CDR3 is 15 amino acids long. V shed 6 bases, J shed 6 bases, and the junction held 7 bases outside the gene matches. Germline V gives CDR1 MNHNS, CDR2 SASEGT. A single record per CDR3 protein comes from TCRdb applying MiXCR to the RT-PCR reads. The repertoire holds some 230,000 distinct CDR3 sequences, with approximately 14% as singletons. The clonotype originates from a human donor who was either an allogeneic HSCT recipient or a stem cell or donor lymphocyte infusion donor (not recorded which). It is not recorded whose cells these are; they may come from a transplant donor. Sequences were obtained from blood, either unsorted or a sorted T cell fraction (not recorded which). The chain has TRBV6-1 and TRBJ1-5, with 11 bases identical to TRBD1. The CDR3 loop reads CASRPGQGEAQPQHF. Written as DNA, the CDR3 is TGTGCCAGCAGGCCGGGACAGGGGGAAGCTCAGCCCCAGCATTTT.